This TCR beta chain emerged from a study of graft-versus-host responses after intestinal transplantation. Overall study context: Among the recipients, all got anti-thymocyte globulin induction and then tacrolimus and steroids for around three years. Study observations and caveats: GvH clones occurred in recipient marrow; some first appeared in ileum or blood. GvH clone levels peaked in circulation, and this peak was associated with early post-transplant HvG declines.

About this clone itself: What it recognizes is unknown.

The V gene's germline CDR1 is GTSNPN and CDR2 SVGIG (reference sequence). V was clipped by 0 bases and J by 2 bases, with 11 bases between them. The CDR3 runs 14 residues. Here immunoSEQ multiplex PCR was the method, and the copy in TCRdb shows in-frame clones only, minus some. The table lists 90,000 to 95,000 clones, around nine tenths of them singletons, with approximately 0.5% in the top ten. This specimen consisted of unstimulated CD8+ T cells sorted from spleen or lymph node cells, obtained before intestinal transplant. This chain joins TRBV30 and TRBJ2-7; possibly TRBD1 for D (5 bases). This receptor was obtained from a human donor who received an intestinal transplant. For the CDR3, the DNA is TGTGCCTGGAGTGTACCACGGACAACCTACGAGCAGTACTTC. Encoded protein: CAWSVPRTTYEQYF. Variable domain in full (rest from reference TRBV30 and TRBJ2-7): SQTIHQWPATLVQPVGSPLSLECTVEGTSNPNLYWYRQAAGRGLQLLFYSVGIGQISSEVPQNLSASRPQDRQFILSSKKLLLSDSGFYLCAWSVPRTTYEQYFGPGTRLTVT.